The 17 T cell receptor beta chains listed next were all sequenced from one sample in a study of blood T cell repertoires in COVID-19. Profiled with immunoSEQ multiplex PCR; TCRdb holds only in-frame clones, not every one. Of 150,000 or so clones detected, roughly 80% appear once; the ten largest clones hold 38%. Sequencing was carried out using peripheral blood. These receptors were collected from a human donor in a cohort sampled during active COVID-19.

This clone was detected a few times. In DNA, the CDR3 is TGTGCCAGCAGTTTCCCCGGGACTAGCGGGGGGGCTTTAGCAGATACGCAGTATTTT. Its translation is CASSFPGTSGGALADTQYF. The V call is TRBV2, the J call TRBJ2-3, with TRBD2 matching 16 bases. From germline, CDR1 is SNHLY and CDR2 FYNNEI. This CDR3 contains 19 residues. V gave up 5 bases and J gave up 4 bases; unmatched junction bases: 12. The full variable domain, rest sourced from reference TRBV2 and TRBJ2-3, is EPEVTQTPSHQVTQMGQEVILRCVPISNHLYFYWYRQILGQKVEFLVSFYNNEISEKSEIFDDQFSVERPDGSNFTLKIRSTKLEDSAMYFCASSFPGTSGGALADTQYFGPGTRLTVL.

The gene calls are TRBV10-1 and TRBJ1-1, with 10 bases matching TRBD1. Germline values: CDR1 WNHNN, CDR2 SYGVQD (reference sequence). V was pared by 10 bases and J by 3 bases, with 5 bases of the junction left unmatched. This CDR3 contains 13 residues. The CDR3 DNA is TGCGCCAACGGGACAGGGGTAGACACTGAAGCTTTCTTT. Amino acids: CANGTGVDTEAFF.

The rearrangement uses TRBV6-5 and TRBJ1-1, with TRBD1 matching over 9 bases. This CDR3 is 15 amino acids long. The junction had 6 bases not matched to a gene; V was cut back by 6 bases and J by 1 base. Looked up from germline, CDR1 is MNHEY and CDR2 is SVGAGI. CDR3 sequence reads: CASRWTGASNTEAFF. Here the CDR3 DNA reads TGTGCCAGCAGATGGACAGGGGCTTCGAACACTGAAGCTTTCTTT.

The rearrangement joins TRBV6-5 to TRBJ1-1; D may be TRBD1 (6 bases). The germline V gene encodes CDR1 MNHEY and CDR2 SVGAGI. Trimming took 4 bases from V and 6 from J, leaving 9 bases between them. This CDR3 contains 12 residues. The CDR3 DNA sequence: TGTGCCAGCAGTTGGACAGACTCTGAAGCTTTCTTT. Amino acids: CASSWTDSEAFF.

This chain links TRBV24-1 with TRBJ2-1, with D unresolved. The CDR3 covers 16 residues. CDR1 and CDR2 (germline): KGHDR, SFDVKD. Trimming stripped 0 bases from V and 0 bases from J, with 8 bases between. CDR3 amino acids: CATSDLSRSSYNEQFF. The CDR3 coding sequence is TGTGCCACCAGTGATTTGAGTCGTAGCTCCTACAATGAGCAGTTCTTC.

This clone was observed at least ten times. The chain joins TRBV19 to TRBJ1-5; TRBD1 matches 10 bases. This CDR3 is built from 16 residues. V lost 5 bases, J lost 0 bases, and 4 bases stayed unmatched. Germline V gene data show CDR1 as LNHDA and CDR2 as SQIVND (reference sequence). The CDR3 DNA follows: TGTGCCAGTAGTCTTCGGACAGGGGGTAGCAATCAGCCCCAGCATTTT. Its protein is CASSLRTGGSNQPQHF.

This chain links TRBV6-2 or TRBV6-3 with TRBJ1-1; 8 bases align to TRBD1. Germline lookup yields CDR1 MNHEY and CDR2 SVGEGT. The CDR3 is made up of 16 amino acids. The junction had 9 bases not matched to a gene; V was cut back by 5 bases and J by 1 base. CDR3 sequence: CASSRRQGSTNTEAFF. CDR3 nucleotides: TGTGCCAGCAGTAGAAGACAGGGGTCGACGAACACTGAAGCTTTCTTT.

In its sample, this clone was seen a few times. The chain joins TRBV5-1 to TRBJ2-7; D may be TRBD1 (5 bases). This CDR3 spans 15 amino acids. The germline V gene has CDR1 SGHRS and CDR2 YFSETQ. V was trimmed by 4 bases and J by 1 base, leaving 15 bases between them. The CDR3 here is CASSPTAVSSYEQYF. The CDR3 coding sequence is TGCGCCAGCAGCCCGACAGCCGTGTCGTCCTACGAGCAGTACTTC.

This clone was seen a handful of times. The V and J genes are TRBV28 and TRBJ2-7, with 8 bases identical to TRBD1. V was pared by 6 bases and J by 1 base, with 5 bases of the junction left unmatched. The CDR3 sequence is 14 residues long. Germline values: CDR1 MDHEN, CDR2 SYDVKM. DNA for the CDR3: TGTGCCAGCAGACAGGGGGGACCGTCCTACGAGCAGTACTTC. Protein product: CASRQGGPSYEQYF. Together with reference TRBV28 and TRBJ2-7, the CDR3 gives the full variable domain: DVKVTQSSRYLVKRTGEKVFLECVQDMDHENMFWYRQDPGLGLRLIYFSYDVKMKEKGDIPEGYSVSREKKERFSLILESASTNQTSMYLCASRQGGPSYEQYFGPGTRLTVT.

The chain employs TRBV30 and TRBJ2-1; possibly TRBD2 for D (6 bases). Between the trimmed V and J ends, which lost 3 bases and 6 bases, there was a span of 12 bases. The germline V gene has CDR1 GTSNPN and CDR2 SVGIG (reference sequence). This CDR3 is built from 13 residues. In nucleotides, the CDR3 is TGTGCCTGGAGCGGTACTAGCTTCAATGAGCAGTTCTTC. As protein: CAWSGTSFNEQFF.

The V gene is TRBV28, the J gene TRBJ1-5; D might be TRBD1 (6 bases). Looked up from germline, CDR1 is MDHEN and CDR2 is SYDVKM. Trimming removed 7 bases from V and 1 base from J, with 17 bases in between. The CDR3 covers 16 residues. CDR3 sequence: CASNLGRQGSNQPQHF. DNA of the CDR3: TGTGCCAGCAACCTAGGACGTCAGGGGAGCAATCAGCCCCAGCATTTT. Full variable domain (outside the CDR3, taken from reference TRBV28 and TRBJ1-5): DVKVTQSSRYLVKRTGEKVFLECVQDMDHENMFWYRQDPGLGLRLIYFSYDVKMKEKGDIPEGYSVSREKKERFSLILESASTNQTSMYLCASNLGRQGSNQPQHFGDGTRLSIL.

CDR3 coding DNA: TGTGCCAGCAGTTACGGCCCGGGGGGCTATGGCTACACCTTC. It is translated as CASSYGPGGYGYTF. The chain is built from TRBV6-2 or TRBV6-3 and TRBJ1-2; D might be TRBD1 (5 bases). Trimming cost V 2 bases and J 4 bases, with 11 bases left between them. Germline V CDR1 and CDR2: MNHEY, SVGEGT. The CDR3 covers 14 residues.

Only one count was recorded for this clone. This chain links TRBV5-6 with TRBJ1-3; 9 nucleotides align to TRBD1. Looked up from germline, CDR1 is SGHDT and CDR2 is YYEEEE. The CDR3 runs to 15 residues. With V trimmed by 1 base and J by 7 bases, 6 bases remained unmatched. The CDR3 DNA reads TGTGCCAGCAGCTTGTCACCGACAGGGGGGAACACCATATATTTT. Translated: CASSLSPTGGNTIYF. Using reference TRBV5-6 and TRBJ1-3 for the parts outside the CDR3, the full variable domain is DAGVTQSPTHLIKTRGQQVTLRCSPKSGHDTVSWYQQALGQGPQFIFQYYEEEERQRGNFPDRFSGHQFPNYSSELNVNALLLGDSALYLCASSLSPTGGNTIYFGEGSWLTVV.

A few counts support this clone. CDR3 bases: TGCGCCAGCAGCCACGGGACAGGGGCCGCTAACTATGGCTACACCTTC. It codes for CASSHGTGAANYGYTF. The J gene is TRBJ1-2, the V gene TRBV5-1; 10 nucleotides line up with TRBD1. There are 16 residues in the CDR3. CDR1 is SGHRS and CDR2 is YFSETQ in the germline V gene. J was trimmed by 0 bases and V by 4 bases; bases with no gene match: 6.

As DNA, the CDR3 is TGTGCCAGCTCATCCGGGACTTCCTATGGCTACACCTTC. As protein: CASSSGTSYGYTF. The chain carries TRBV18 and TRBJ1-2, with D possibly matching TRBD1 (5 bases). Trimming took 5 bases from V and 4 from J, leaving 11 bases between them. The V gene's germline CDR1 is KGHSH and CDR2 LQKENI. This CDR3 contains 13 residues.

This clone has ten or more counts. V is TRBV4-1 and J is TRBJ1-3; tentative D call: TRBD1 (5 bases). V was cut by 0 bases and J by 0 bases, with 12 bases left in between. Germline values: CDR1 MGHRA, CDR2 YSYEKL. This CDR3 comprises 17 residues. The CDR3 bases are TGCGCCAGCAGCCAAGATTACCCAGGGCACTCTGGAAACACCATATATTTT. Translated: CASSQDYPGHSGNTIYF.

This chain links TRBV7-4 with TRBJ2-5, with 12 bases that match TRBD2. Germline V lookup: CDR1 SGHVT, CDR2 SQSDAQ. The CDR3 extends over 16 amino acids. V lost 2 bases to trimming and J lost 5 bases; unmatched junction nucleotides: 6. CDR3 protein: CASSLPPSGGAETQYF. In DNA form, the CDR3 reads TGTGCCAGCAGCTTACCTCCTAGCGGGGGGGCGGAGACCCAGTACTTC.